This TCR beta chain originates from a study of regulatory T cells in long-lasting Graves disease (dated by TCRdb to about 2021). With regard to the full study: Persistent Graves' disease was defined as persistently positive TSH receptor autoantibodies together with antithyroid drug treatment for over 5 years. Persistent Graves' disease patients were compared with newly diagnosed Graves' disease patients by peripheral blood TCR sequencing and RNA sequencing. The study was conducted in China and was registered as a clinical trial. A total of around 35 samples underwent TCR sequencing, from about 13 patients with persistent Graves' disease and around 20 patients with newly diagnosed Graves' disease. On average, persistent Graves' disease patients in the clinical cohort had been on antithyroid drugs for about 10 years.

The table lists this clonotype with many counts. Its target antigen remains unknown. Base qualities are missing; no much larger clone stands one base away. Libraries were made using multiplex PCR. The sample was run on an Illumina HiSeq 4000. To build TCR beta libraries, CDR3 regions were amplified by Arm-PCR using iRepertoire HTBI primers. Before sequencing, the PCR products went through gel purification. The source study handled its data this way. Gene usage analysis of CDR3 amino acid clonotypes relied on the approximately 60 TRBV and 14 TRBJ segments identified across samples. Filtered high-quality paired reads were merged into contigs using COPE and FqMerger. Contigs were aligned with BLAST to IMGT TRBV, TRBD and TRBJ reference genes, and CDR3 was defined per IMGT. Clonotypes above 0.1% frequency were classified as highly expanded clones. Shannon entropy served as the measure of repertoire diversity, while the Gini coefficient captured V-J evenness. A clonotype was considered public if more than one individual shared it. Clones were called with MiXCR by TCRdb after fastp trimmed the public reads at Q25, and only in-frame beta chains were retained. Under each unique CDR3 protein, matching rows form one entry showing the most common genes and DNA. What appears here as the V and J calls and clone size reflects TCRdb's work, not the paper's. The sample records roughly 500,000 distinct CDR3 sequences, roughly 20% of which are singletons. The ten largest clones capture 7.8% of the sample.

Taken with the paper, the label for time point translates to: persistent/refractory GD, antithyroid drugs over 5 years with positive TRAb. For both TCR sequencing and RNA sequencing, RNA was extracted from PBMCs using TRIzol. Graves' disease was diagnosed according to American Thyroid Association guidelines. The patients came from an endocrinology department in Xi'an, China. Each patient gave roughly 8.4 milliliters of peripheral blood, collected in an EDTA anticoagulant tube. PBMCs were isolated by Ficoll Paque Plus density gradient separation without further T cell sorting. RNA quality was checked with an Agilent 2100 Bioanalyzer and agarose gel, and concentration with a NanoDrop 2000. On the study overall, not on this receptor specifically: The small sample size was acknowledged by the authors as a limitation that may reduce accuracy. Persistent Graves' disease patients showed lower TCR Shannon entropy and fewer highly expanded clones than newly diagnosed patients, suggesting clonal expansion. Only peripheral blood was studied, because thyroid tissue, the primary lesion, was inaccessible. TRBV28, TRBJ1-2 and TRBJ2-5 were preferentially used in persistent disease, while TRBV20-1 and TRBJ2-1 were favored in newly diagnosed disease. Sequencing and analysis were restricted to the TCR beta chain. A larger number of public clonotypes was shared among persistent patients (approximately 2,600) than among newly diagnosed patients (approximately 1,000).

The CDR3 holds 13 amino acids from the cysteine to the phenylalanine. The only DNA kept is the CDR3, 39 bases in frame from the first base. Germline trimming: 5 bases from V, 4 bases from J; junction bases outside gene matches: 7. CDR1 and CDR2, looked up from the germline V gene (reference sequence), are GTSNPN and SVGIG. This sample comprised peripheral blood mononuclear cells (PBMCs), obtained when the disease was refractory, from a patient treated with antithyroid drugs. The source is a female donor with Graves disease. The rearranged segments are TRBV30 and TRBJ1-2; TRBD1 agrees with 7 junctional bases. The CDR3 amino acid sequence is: CAWSGQTFYGYTF. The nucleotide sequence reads TGTGCCTGGTCGGGACAGACCTTCTATGGCTACACCTTC.